This T cell receptor (beta chain) is drawn from a study of T cell responses to AZD1222 COVID-19 vaccine. As for the study in general: Analyses pooled second doses at about 4 or about 12 weeks. Regarding the study as a whole: Only a handful of AZD1222 recipients, several in all, had baseline seropositivity. White British ancestry dominated among donors, who included more females, and clonal diversity was possibly underestimated. Nearly half of spike-specific TCRs reportedly go after variant regions that carry no mutations.

Method: immunoSEQ multiplex PCR; TCRdb's copy keeps in-frame clones and lacks some. The sample contains 110,000 to 150,000 clones, around 89% of which appear only once. V shed 4 bases, J shed 8 bases, and the junction held 5 bases outside the gene matches. The CDR3 runs to 16 residues. Germline CDR1 is PRHDT and CDR2 is FYEKMQ (reference sequence). On this clone: Its antigen is currently unknown.

This specimen consisted of peripheral blood, obtained on day 0 of AZD1222 vaccination. The gene calls are TRBV13 and TRBJ2-1; TRBD2 aligns across 16 bases. The receptor was derived from an adult in good health. The DNA of the CDR3 is TGTGCCAGCAGCTATGGGACTAGCGGGAGGGTCCATGAGCAGTTCTTC. As protein: CASSYGTSGRVHEQFF.